The sequence of this T cell receptor (beta chain) was determined in a study of human CD8 memory T cell subsets. Findings and caveats of the study: Greater diversity in stem-like memory than precursor exhausted T cells was suggested by Chao1 estimates.

The TCR beta sequencing libraries came from UMI-labeled 5' RACE. Using the 5' RACE reads, TCRdb records one entry per CDR3 protein without DNA. Recorded here are 15,000 or so distinct CDR3 sequences; the top ten clones represent about 5.2%. Germline CDR1 and CDR2: DFQATT and SNEGSKA (reference sequence). The length of the CDR3 is 14 residues. Turning to this clonotype: Its antigen is still unknown.

For stem-like memory CD8+ T cells (TSTEM), the phenotype was CCR7+ PD-1- TIGIT-. The gene calls are TRBV20-1 and TRBJ2-7; TCRdb designates TRBD2, a call that cannot be tested without DNA. The sequencing sample was made of CD8+ stem-like memory T cells (TSCM and TCM) sorted from PBMCs. Subset indicated: stem-like memory CD8 T cells (TSTEM), CCR7+ PD-1- TIGIT-. This clonotype was sampled from a human donor in good health. CDR3 loop: CSARDPRTPYEQYF.